The 15 T cell receptor beta chains below were found in one sample sequenced in a study of shared clonotypes between healthy human individuals. Some clones are missing from TCRdb's copy, which holds only in-frame ones; the method was immunoSEQ multiplex PCR. The sample records approximately 2.5 million clones, roughly nine tenths being singletons. Sequencing was done on a sample of naive CD4+ T cells sorted from blood. Regarding subset: CD45RA+ positively selected. All receptors come from a man in his late teens or twenties in good health.

As to this clone: At one end the junction does not follow the germline gene, possibly because of a read error. The chain links TRBV5-6 to TRBJ2-5, with 13 bases lining up with TRBD2. This CDR3 contains 16 residues. Germline V gene lookup returns CDR1 SGHDT and CDR2 YYEEEE. The CDR3 coding sequence is TGTGCCAGCAGCTTTTGGACTAGCGGGAGTCAAGAAACCCAGTACTTC. Residues: CASSFWTSGSQETQYF.

This clone has just one count. This sample includes further DNA sequences coding for the same CDR3. The chain couples TRBV7-8 to TRBJ2-3; no definite D call. This CDR3 region has 13 residues. The germline V gene has CDR1 SGHVS and CDR2 FQNEAQ. V was trimmed by 5 bases and J by 2 bases, leaving 8 bases between them. The chain's CDR3 is CASSPTDTDTQYF. The DNA of the CDR3 is TGTGCCAGCAGCCCTACAGACACAGATACGCAGTATTTT.

Remarks on this clone: Other DNA sequences within the sample encode an identical CDR3. This chain uses TRBV7-2 with TRBJ1-4, with D possibly being TRBD1 (6 bases). Looked up from germline, CDR1 is SGHTA and CDR2 is FQGNSA. This CDR3 is 13 amino acids long. Trimming stripped 5 bases from V and 5 bases from J, with 9 bases between. CDR3 sequence (DNA): TGTGCCAGCAGCCTTGGGACAAATGAAAAACTGTTTTTT. Amino acid sequence: CASSLGTNEKLFF.

The rearrangement joins TRBV13 to TRBJ1-3, with 7 bases matching TRBD1. CDR3 length: 17 residues. CDR1 and CDR2 from the germline V gene are PRHDT and FYEKMQ (reference sequence). The junction had 12 bases not matched to a gene; V was cut back by 7 bases and J by 0 bases. As DNA, the CDR3 is TGTGCCAGCACCCATAGACAGGGCGGGAGCTCTGGAAACACCATATATTTT. This encodes CASTHRQGGSSGNTIYF.

CDR3 sequence reads: CSVGPRTAKYEQYF. The CDR3 DNA reads TGCAGCGTGGGACCTCGGACAGCCAAATACGAGCAGTACTTC. This chain connects TRBV29-1 to TRBJ2-7; D is possibly TRBD1 (6 bases). Trimming removed 6 bases from V and 4 bases from J, with 19 bases in between. Germline-derived CDR1 and CDR2 are SQVTM and ANQGSEA. The CDR3 runs to 14 residues.

This sequence joins TRBV29-1 and TRBJ2-7; TRBD2 might be the D (6 bases). This CDR3 comprises 14 residues. V dropped 4 bases and J dropped 2 bases, with 15 bases sitting between them. Germline CDR1 reads SQVTM; CDR2 reads ANQGSEA. CDR3 protein: CSVVRTGVTYEQYF. CDR3 bases: TGCAGCGTTGTCCGGACGGGGGTTACCTACGAGCAGTACTTC.

J is TRBJ1-5 and V is TRBV4-1; D gene unclear. The germline gives CDR1 MGHRA, CDR2 YSYEKL. Trimming took 1 base from V and 3 from J, leaving 4 bases between them. CDR3 length: 13 residues. The CDR3, as DNA: TGCGCCAGCAGCCAAGTGGACAATCAGCCCCAGCATTTT. Translating gives CASSQVDNQPQHF.

This clone was recorded once. This rearrangement joins TRBV28 to TRBJ1-2, with D unclear. Germline V lookup: CDR1 MDHEN, CDR2 SYDVKM. This CDR3 has 10 residues. The DNA of the CDR3 is TGTGGAACCATCAACTATGGCTACACCTTC. Translation: CGTINYGYTF.

As DNA, the CDR3 is TGCGCCAGCAGCGTGGACAGCGGATCCTCTGGAAACACCATATATTTT. Its translation: CASSVDSGSSGNTIYF. The rearrangement links TRBV5-1 to TRBJ1-3, with D possibly TRBD1 on 6 matching bases. This CDR3 region has 16 residues. Germline lookup yields CDR1 SGHRS and CDR2 YFSETQ. The V end lost 4 bases, the J end lost 0 bases, and 14 bases lay between the germline ends.

V gene TRBV5-1 combines with J gene TRBJ1-3, with unresolved D. Germline V lookup: CDR1 SGHRS, CDR2 YFSETQ. V gave up 0 bases and J gave up 2 bases, with 12 bases separating them. This CDR3 has 16 residues. In nucleotides, the CDR3 is TGCGCCAGCAGCTTGGGGGATACGGCGACTGGAAACACCATATATTTT. Protein product: CASSLGDTATGNTIYF.

The chain has TRBV10-2 and TRBJ2-7; D call uncertain. This CDR3 spans 13 amino acids. From germline, CDR1 is WSHSY and CDR2 SAAADI. The V end lost 8 bases, the J end lost 3 bases, and 14 bases lay between the germline ends. The CDR3 here is CASLVKDGYEQYF. CDR3 bases: TGCGCCAGCCTCGTAAAAGATGGCTACGAGCAGTACTTC.

This chain uses TRBV5-6 with TRBJ1-4; 9 positions agree with TRBD1. The CDR3 totals 17 residues. Trimming took 0 bases from V and 5 from J; bases not matched to a gene: 8. Germline CDR1 and CDR2: SGHDT and YYEEEE. The CDR3 DNA sequence: TGTGCCAGCAGCTTGGAAGGACAGGGGAAGTACAATGAAAAACTGTTTTTT. Protein: CASSLEGQGKYNEKLFF. Supplemented by reference TRBV5-6 and TRBJ1-4, the full variable domain reads DAGVTQSPTHLIKTRGQQVTLRCSPKSGHDTVSWYQQALGQGPQFIFQYYEEEERQRGNFPDRFSGHQFPNYSSELNVNALLLGDSALYLCASSLEGQGKYNEKLFFGSGTQLSVL.

On this clone itself: This CDR3 is also generated by other DNA sequences in the sample. This chain links TRBV5-1 with TRBJ2-2; a weak D match, TRBD2 (5 bases). V was clipped by 0 bases and J by 0 bases, with 9 bases between them. CDR3 size: 16 residues. Germline V gene sequence: CDR1 SGHRS, CDR2 YFSETQ. CDR3 in DNA: TGCGCCAGCAGCTTGGATGGACTTTCGAACACCGGGGAGCTGTTTTTT. It translates to CASSLDGLSNTGELFF.

V and J are TRBV18 and TRBJ2-5; TRBD2 agrees at 13 bases. J was trimmed by 5 bases and V by 3 bases; bases with no gene match: 3. Germline V lookup: CDR1 KGHSH, CDR2 LQKENI. The CDR3 consists of 15 residues. The CDR3 bases are TGTGCCAGCTCACCGGGACTAGCGGGGCTTGAGACCCAGTACTTC. This gives the protein CASSPGLAGLETQYF. The complete variable domain, with remaining parts taken from reference TRBV18 and TRBJ2-5, reads NAGVMQNPRHLVRRRGQEARLRCSPMKGHSHVYWYRQLPEEGLKFMVYLQKENIIDESGMPKERFSAEFPKEGPSILRIQQVVRGDSAAYFCASSPGLAGLETQYFGPGTRLLVL.

CDR3 sequence reads: CASSPWTGYEQYF. The CDR3 coding sequence is TGTGCCAGTAGTCCCTGGACAGGCTACGAGCAGTACTTC. This chain uses TRBV19 with TRBJ2-7; 7 bases are shared with TRBD1. The CDR3 is 13 residues long. After removal of 5 bases from V and 3 bases from J, the junction contained 4 bases not matched to a gene. The germline V gene has CDR1 LNHDA and CDR2 SQIVND (reference sequence).